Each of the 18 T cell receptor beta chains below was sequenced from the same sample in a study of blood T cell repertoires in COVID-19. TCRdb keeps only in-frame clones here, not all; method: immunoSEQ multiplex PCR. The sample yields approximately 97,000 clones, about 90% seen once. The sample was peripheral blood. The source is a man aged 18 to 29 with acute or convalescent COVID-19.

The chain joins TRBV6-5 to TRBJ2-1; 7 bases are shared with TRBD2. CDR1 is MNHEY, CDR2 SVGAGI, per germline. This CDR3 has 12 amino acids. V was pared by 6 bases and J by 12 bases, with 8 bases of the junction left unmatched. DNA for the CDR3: TGTGCCAGCAGCCCCGGTGGGACTACGCAGTTCTTC. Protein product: CASSPGGTTQFF.

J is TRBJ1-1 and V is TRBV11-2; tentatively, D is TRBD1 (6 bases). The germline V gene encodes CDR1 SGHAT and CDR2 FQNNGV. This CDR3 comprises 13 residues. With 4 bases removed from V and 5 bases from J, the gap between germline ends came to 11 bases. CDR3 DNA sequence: TGTGCCAGCAGCTCGGAGGGGGGGACTGAAGCTTTCTTT. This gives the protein CASSSEGGTEAFF.

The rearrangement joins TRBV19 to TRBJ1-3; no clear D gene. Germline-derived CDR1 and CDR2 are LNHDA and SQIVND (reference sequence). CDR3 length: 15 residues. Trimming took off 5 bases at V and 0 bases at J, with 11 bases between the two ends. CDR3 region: CASSPPGDSGNTIYF. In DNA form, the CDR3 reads TGTGCCAGTAGTCCCCCCGGGGACTCTGGAAACACCATATATTTT.

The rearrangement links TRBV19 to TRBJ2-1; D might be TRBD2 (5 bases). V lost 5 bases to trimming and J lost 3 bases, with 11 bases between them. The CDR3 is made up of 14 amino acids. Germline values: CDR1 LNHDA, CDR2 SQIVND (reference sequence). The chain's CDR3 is CASSVWGVYNEQFF. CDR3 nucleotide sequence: TGTGCCAGTAGTGTATGGGGAGTCTACAATGAGCAGTTCTTC.

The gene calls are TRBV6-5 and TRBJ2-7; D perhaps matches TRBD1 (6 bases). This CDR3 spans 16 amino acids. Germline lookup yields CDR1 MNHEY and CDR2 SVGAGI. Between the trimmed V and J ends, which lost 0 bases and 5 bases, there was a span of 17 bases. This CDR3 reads CASSYSTSGVEDEQYF. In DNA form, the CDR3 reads TGTGCCAGCAGTTACTCCACCTCAGGGGTTGAGGACGAGCAGTACTTC.

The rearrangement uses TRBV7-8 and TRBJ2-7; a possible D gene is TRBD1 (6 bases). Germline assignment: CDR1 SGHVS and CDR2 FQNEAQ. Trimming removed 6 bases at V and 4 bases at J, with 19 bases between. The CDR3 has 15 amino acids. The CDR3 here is CASRRTRTETYEQYF. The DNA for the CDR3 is TGTGCCAGCAGGAGGACCCGGACAGAAACTTACGAGCAGTACTTC.

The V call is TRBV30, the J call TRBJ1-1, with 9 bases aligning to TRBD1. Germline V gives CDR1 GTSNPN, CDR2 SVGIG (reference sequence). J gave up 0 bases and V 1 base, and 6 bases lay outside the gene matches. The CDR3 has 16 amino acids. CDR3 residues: CAWSGQGGAMNTEAFF. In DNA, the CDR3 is TGTGCCTGGAGTGGACAGGGGGGGGCCATGAACACTGAAGCTTTCTTT.

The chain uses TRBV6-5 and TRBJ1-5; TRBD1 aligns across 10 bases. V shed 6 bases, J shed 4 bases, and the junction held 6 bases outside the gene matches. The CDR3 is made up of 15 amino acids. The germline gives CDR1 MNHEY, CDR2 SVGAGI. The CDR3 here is CASRGQGRLNQPQHF. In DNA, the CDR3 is TGTGCCAGCAGGGGACAGGGGAGGCTTAATCAGCCCCAGCATTTT.

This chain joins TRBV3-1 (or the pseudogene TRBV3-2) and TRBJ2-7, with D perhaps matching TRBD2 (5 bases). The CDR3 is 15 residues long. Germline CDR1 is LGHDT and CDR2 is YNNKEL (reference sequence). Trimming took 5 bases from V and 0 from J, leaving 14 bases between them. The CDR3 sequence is CASSGGSPLSYEQYF. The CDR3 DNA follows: TGTGCCAGCAGCGGCGGGTCTCCCCTCTCCTACGAGCAGTACTTC.

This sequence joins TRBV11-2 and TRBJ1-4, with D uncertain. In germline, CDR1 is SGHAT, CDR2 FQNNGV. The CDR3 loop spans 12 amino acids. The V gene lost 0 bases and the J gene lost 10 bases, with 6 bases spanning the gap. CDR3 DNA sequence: TGTGCCAGCAGCTTAGATCTAGGAAAACTGTTTTTT. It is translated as CASSLDLGKLFF.

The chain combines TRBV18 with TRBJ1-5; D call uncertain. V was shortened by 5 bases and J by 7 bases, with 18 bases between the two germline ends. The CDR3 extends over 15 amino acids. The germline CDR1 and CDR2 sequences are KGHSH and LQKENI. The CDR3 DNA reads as TGTGCCAGCTCATCCACGGGGAGGGTTGGACAGCCCCAGCATTTT. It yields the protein CASSSTGRVGQPQHF.

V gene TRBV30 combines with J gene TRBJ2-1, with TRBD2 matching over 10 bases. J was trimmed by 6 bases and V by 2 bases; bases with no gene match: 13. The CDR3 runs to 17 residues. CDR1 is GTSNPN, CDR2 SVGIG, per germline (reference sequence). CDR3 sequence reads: CAWSSPALAGDRNEQFF. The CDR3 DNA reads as TGTGCCTGGAGTTCCCCGGCTCTAGCGGGAGATCGCAATGAGCAGTTCTTC.

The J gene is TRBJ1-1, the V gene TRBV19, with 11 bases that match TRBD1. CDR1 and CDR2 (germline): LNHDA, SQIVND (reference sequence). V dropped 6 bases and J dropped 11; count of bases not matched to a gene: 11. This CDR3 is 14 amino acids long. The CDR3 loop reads CASSGQGASKRAFF. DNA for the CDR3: TGTGCCAGTAGCGGACAGGGGGCAAGTAAAAGGGCTTTCTTT.

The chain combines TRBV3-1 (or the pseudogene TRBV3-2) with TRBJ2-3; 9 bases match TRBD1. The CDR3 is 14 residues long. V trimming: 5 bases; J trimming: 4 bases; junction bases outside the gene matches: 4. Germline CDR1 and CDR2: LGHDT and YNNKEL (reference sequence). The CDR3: CASSVGQGPDTQYF. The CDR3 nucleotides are TGTGCCAGCAGCGTGGGACAGGGCCCAGATACGCAGTATTTT.

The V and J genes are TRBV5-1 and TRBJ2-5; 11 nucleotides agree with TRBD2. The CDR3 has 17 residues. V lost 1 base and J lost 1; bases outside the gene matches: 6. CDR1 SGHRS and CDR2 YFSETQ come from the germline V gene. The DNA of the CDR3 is TGCGCCAGCAGCTTGTCCCCTAGCGGGGGGTCCCAAGAGACCCAGTACTTC. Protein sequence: CASSLSPSGGSQETQYF.

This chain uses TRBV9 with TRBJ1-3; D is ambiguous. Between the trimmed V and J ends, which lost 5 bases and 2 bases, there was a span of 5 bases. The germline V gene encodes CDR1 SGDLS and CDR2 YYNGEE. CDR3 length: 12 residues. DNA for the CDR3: TGTGCCAGCAGGGCGGCTGGAAACACCATATATTTT. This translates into CASRAAGNTIYF.

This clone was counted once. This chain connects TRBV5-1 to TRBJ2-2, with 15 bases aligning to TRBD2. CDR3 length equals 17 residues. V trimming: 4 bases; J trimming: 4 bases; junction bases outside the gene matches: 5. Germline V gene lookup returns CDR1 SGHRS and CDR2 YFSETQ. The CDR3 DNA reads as TGCGCCAGCAGCGGACTAGCGGGAGGGCCAGTCACCGGGGAGCTGTTTTTT. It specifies CASSGLAGGPVTGELFF.

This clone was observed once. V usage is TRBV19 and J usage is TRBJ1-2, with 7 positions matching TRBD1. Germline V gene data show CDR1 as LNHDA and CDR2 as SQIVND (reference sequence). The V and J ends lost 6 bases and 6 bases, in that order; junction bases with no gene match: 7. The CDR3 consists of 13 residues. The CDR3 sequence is CASSPTGLDGYTF. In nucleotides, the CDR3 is TGTGCCAGTAGCCCGACAGGGTTGGATGGCTACACCTTC.